Listed here are 26 T cell receptor beta chains from one sample, sequenced in a study of blood T cell repertoires in COVID-19. The protocol was immunoSEQ multiplex PCR, while the TCRdb copy is restricted to in-frame clones and leaves out a portion. The data contain 250,000 to 300,000 clones, roughly 85% of them singletons. Sequencing was carried out using peripheral blood. The receptors stem from a man in his fifties with active or convalescent COVID-19.

The chain couples TRBV7-8 to TRBJ2-3, with D maybe TRBD2 (5 bases). Germline assignment: CDR1 SGHVS and CDR2 FQNEAQ. V was shortened by 1 base and J by 5 bases, with 13 bases between the two germline ends. The CDR3 spans 15 residues. The CDR3 sequence: CASSLGAGVGDTQYF. CDR3 nucleotides: TGTGCCAGCAGCTTAGGGGCCGGGGTGGGAGATACGCAGTATTTT.

The CDR3 reads CASSPLGQGGLYF. CDR3 nucleotide sequence: TGTGCCAGCAGTCCCTTAGGACAGGGTGGTCTGTACTTC. V gene TRBV27 combines with J gene TRBJ2-7; 8 nucleotides line up with TRBD1. Trimming took 5 bases from V and 12 from J; bases not matched to a gene: 12. CDR3 length: 13 residues. The germline V gene has CDR1 MNHEY and CDR2 SMNVEV (reference sequence).

This clone has more than one count but fewer than ten. In DNA form, the CDR3 reads TGTGCCAGCAGTCCCGGGACAGGGGGCCCTGAAGCTTTCTTT. Its translation: CASSPGTGGPEAFF. V and J are TRBV28 and TRBJ1-1; 12 bases are a match to TRBD1. The J segment lost 6 bases and the V segment lost 5 bases, leaving 4 bases of the junction unmatched. The V gene's germline CDR1 is MDHEN and CDR2 SYDVKM. The CDR3 has 14 residues.

This sequence joins TRBV30 and TRBJ2-1; D may be TRBD2 (5 bases). V lost 3 bases, J lost 0 bases, and 12 bases lay in between. CDR1 GTSNPN and CDR2 SVGIG come from the germline V gene (reference sequence). The CDR3 runs to 15 residues. The CDR3 reads CAWSGKDFSYNEQFF. CDR3 bases: TGTGCCTGGAGCGGAAAGGACTTCTCCTACAATGAGCAGTTCTTC.

The chain has TRBV6-5 and TRBJ2-5, with 7 bases lining up with TRBD1. This CDR3 spans 13 amino acids. Germline-derived CDR1 and CDR2 are MNHEY and SVGAGI. The junction had 4 bases not matched to a gene; V was cut back by 6 bases and J by 3 bases. CDR3 protein: CASSRDSEETQYF. In DNA form, the CDR3 reads TGTGCCAGCAGCCGGGACAGCGAAGAGACCCAGTACTTC.

The chain couples TRBV4-2 to TRBJ1-1; 7 nucleotides align to TRBD1. The CDR3 sequence is 14 residues long. V was pared by 5 bases and J by 3 bases, with 6 bases of the junction left unmatched. The germline V gene encodes CDR1 LGHNA and CDR2 YNFKEQ. The chain's CDR3 is CASSRGLRDTEAFF. The CDR3 DNA reads as TGTGCCAGCAGCAGGGGGCTAAGGGACACTGAAGCTTTCTTT.

In its sample, this clone was seen once. The genes are TRBV3-1 (or the pseudogene TRBV3-2) and TRBJ2-3, with TRBD2 matching 13 bases. V was pared by 5 bases and J by 6 bases, with 8 bases of the junction left unmatched. Germline V lookup: CDR1 LGHDT, CDR2 YNNKEL (reference sequence). The CDR3 covers 16 residues. CDR3: CASSSRTSGSLDTQYF. CDR3 nucleotide sequence: TGTGCCAGCAGCTCCCGGACTAGCGGGAGTCTCGATACGCAGTATTTT.

The V call is TRBV5-8, the J call TRBJ1-6, with 11 bases lining up with TRBD1. The V gene's germline CDR1 is SGHTS and CDR2 YDEGEE. V shed 3 bases and J 12 bases; nucleotides not matched to a gene: 5. The CDR3 is 14 residues long. The CDR3 sequence is CASSYPGTGGPLHF. The DNA for the CDR3 is TGTGCCAGCAGCTACCCCGGGACAGGGGGACCCCTCCACTTT.

The chain combines TRBV5-1 with TRBJ2-5, with 13 bases that match TRBD2. The CDR3 loop spans 18 amino acids. CDR1 is SGHRS and CDR2 is YFSETQ in the germline V gene. V shed 4 bases, J shed 1 base, and the junction held 10 bases outside the gene matches. The CDR3 DNA sequence: TGCGCCAGCAGCCTAATGGGACTAGCGGGATCGGGCCAAGAGACCCAGTACTTC. This codes for CASSLMGLAGSGQETQYF.

The genes are TRBV5-1 and TRBJ1-2, with 9 bases aligning to TRBD1. CDR1 and CDR2 (germline): SGHRS, YFSETQ. CDR3 length: 16 amino acids. With V trimmed by 3 bases and J by 0 bases, 6 bases remained unmatched. The CDR3 here is CASSSPTGGSNYGYTF. In DNA form, the CDR3 reads TGCGCCAGCAGCTCCCCTACAGGGGGCTCTAACTATGGCTACACCTTC. Supplemented by reference TRBV5-1 and TRBJ1-2, the full variable domain reads KAGVTQTPRYLIKTRGQQVTLSCSPISGHRSVSWYQQTPGQGLQFLFEYFSETQRNKGNFPGRFSGRQFSNSRSEMNVSTLELGDSALYLCASSSPTGGSNYGYTFGSGTRLTVV.

The rearrangement joins TRBV10-3 to TRBJ1-4; the match to TRBD1 covers 9 bases. CDR3 length equals 15 residues. Germline V gene data show CDR1 as ENHRY and CDR2 as SYGVKD. The J segment lost 7 bases and the V segment lost 5 bases, leaving 8 bases of the junction unmatched. CDR3 sequence reads: CAISQEQGATEKLFF. CDR3 bases: TGTGCCATCAGTCAGGAACAGGGGGCAACTGAAAAACTGTTTTTT.

This CDR3 reads CSASQGAGTDTQYF. The CDR3 DNA follows: TGCAGTGCTAGTCAGGGGGCGGGCACAGATACGCAGTATTTT. This chain connects TRBV20-1 to TRBJ2-3, with 8 positions matching TRBD1. With V trimmed by 3 bases and J by 1 base, 3 bases remained unmatched. This CDR3 region has 14 residues. The germline CDR1 and CDR2 sequences are DFQATT and SNEGSKA (reference sequence).

The chain is built from TRBV5-4 and TRBJ1-2; a possible D gene is TRBD1 (5 bases). In germline, CDR1 is SGHNT, CDR2 YYREEE (reference sequence). The germline V and J ends were trimmed by 2 bases and 5 bases, with 16 bases remaining between them. The CDR3 has 15 amino acids. CDR3 coding DNA: TGTGCCAGCAGCTTTAAGGACCAGGGCTGGTATGGCTACACCTTC. Protein sequence: CASSFKDQGWYGYTF.

V usage is TRBV7-9 and J usage is TRBJ1-2; D is perhaps TRBD1 (6 bases). Trimming removed 4 bases from V and 3 bases from J, with 9 bases in between. Germline V CDR1 and CDR2: SEHNR, FQNEAQ (reference sequence). The CDR3 consists of 13 residues. CDR3 DNA: TGTGCCAGCAGCTCGGACAGCTACTATGGCTACACCTTC. This translates into CASSSDSYYGYTF.

The chain uses TRBV7-8 and TRBJ2-5; 7 nucleotides line up with TRBD2. V was pared by 5 bases and J by 4 bases, with 7 bases of the junction left unmatched. Germline V gene lookup returns CDR1 SGHVS and CDR2 FQNEAQ. The CDR3 loop spans 14 amino acids. The CDR3, as DNA: TGTGCCAGCAGCATTAGGGAGGGCGGAGAGACCCAGTACTTC. It is translated as CASSIREGGETQYF.

The rearrangement links TRBV11-2 to TRBJ2-7, with a tentative D call TRBD1 (6 bases). V lost 4 bases to trimming and J lost 3 bases, with 13 bases between them. Germline CDR1 and CDR2: SGHAT and FQNNGV. This CDR3 contains 14 residues. The CDR3 region is CASSSGHTDYEQYF. Here the CDR3 DNA reads TGTGCCAGCAGCTCGGGACACACGGACTACGAGCAGTACTTC.

The V gene is TRBV5-4, the J gene TRBJ1-2; TRBD1 matches 12 bases. The CDR3 length is 17 residues. Germline V gene data show CDR1 as SGHNT and CDR2 as YYREEE (reference sequence). J gave up 4 bases and V 3 bases, and 10 bases lay outside the gene matches. The CDR3 DNA reads as TGTGCCAGCAGCTACCCGGGACAGGGGGCTGCAGGCTATGGCTACACCTTC. It yields the protein CASSYPGQGAAGYGYTF.

This rearrangement joins TRBV20-1 to TRBJ1-5; D remains unclear. The CDR3 contains 15 residues. Germline CDR1 is DFQATT and CDR2 is SNEGSKA (reference sequence). Trimming stripped 3 bases from V and 7 bases from J, with 19 bases between. CDR3 protein: CSASIPEGGSQPQHF. The CDR3 DNA reads TGCAGTGCTAGTATACCTGAGGGTGGCAGCCAGCCCCAGCATTTT.

This clone was counted a few times. The chain joins TRBV19 to TRBJ2-7; possible D gene TRBD1, 5 bases. Per germline, CDR1 LNHDA and CDR2 SQIVND (reference sequence). There are 12 residues in the CDR3. V lost 5 bases and J 10 bases, leaving 15 bases between the germline ends. CDR3 amino acids: CASSPLGQGQYF. CDR3 sequence (DNA): TGTGCCAGTAGTCCGCTTGGGCAGGGCCAGTACTTC.

The chain carries TRBV9 and TRBJ2-1; possible D gene TRBD2, 6 bases. Trimming pared 0 bases from V and 3 bases from J, leaving 13 bases between. Germline V CDR1 and CDR2: SGDLS, YYNGEE. The length of the CDR3 is 16 residues. The chain's CDR3 is CASSVDGTARYNEQFF. CDR3 sequence (DNA): TGTGCCAGCAGCGTAGACGGGACTGCCCGCTACAATGAGCAGTTCTTC. The full variable domain, completed using reference TRBV9 and TRBJ2-1, is DSGVTQTPKHLITATGQRVTLRCSPRSGDLSVYWYQQSLDQGLQFLIQYYNGEERAKGNILERFSAQQFPDLHSELNLSSLELGDSALYFCASSVDGTARYNEQFFGPGTRLTVL.

V is TRBV6-5 and J is TRBJ1-3; the D gene is possibly TRBD1 (5 bases). The ends were cut back, 11 bases at V and 0 bases at J, with 14 bases in the middle. The germline V gene encodes CDR1 MNHEY and CDR2 SVGAGI. The CDR3 has 14 amino acids. CDR3 DNA sequence: TGTGCCTGCCGCCGGGGGGGCTCTGGAAACACCATATATTTT. Translation: CACRRGGSGNTIYF.

This clone has just one count. This chain joins TRBV11-3 and TRBJ2-2; D might be TRBD2 (5 bases). V was pared by 3 bases and J by 5 bases, with 7 bases between. The CDR3 loop spans 13 amino acids. Germline CDR1 SGHNT, CDR2 YENEEA. The CDR3 here is CASSFEGTGELFF. The CDR3 DNA follows: TGTGCCAGCAGCTTCGAGGGTACCGGGGAGCTGTTTTTT.

The genes are TRBV6-5 and TRBJ1-2; D is unresolved. Trimming cost V 6 bases and J 8 bases, with 10 bases left between them. The CDR3 loop spans 11 amino acids. Germline CDR1 MNHEY, CDR2 SVGAGI. The CDR3 nucleotides are TGTGCCAGCAGCAATCAGGCGGGCTACACCTTC. It specifies CASSNQAGYTF.

The chain couples TRBV5-1 to TRBJ2-7; no firm D call. The CDR3 runs 14 residues. The germline V and J ends were trimmed by 1 base and 1 base, with 9 bases remaining between them. Germline CDR1 is SGHRS and CDR2 is YFSETQ. CDR3 DNA: TGCGCCAGCAGCTTGATTGAAGCTTCCTACGAGCAGTACTTC. It encodes CASSLIEASYEQYF.

This CDR3 is CASSVADLAGSYNEQFF. DNA of the CDR3: TGTGCCAGCAGCGTAGCCGACCTAGCGGGATCCTACAATGAGCAGTTCTTC. The chain recombines TRBV9 with TRBJ2-1, with 9 nucleotides matching TRBD2. Germline CDR1 reads SGDLS; CDR2 reads YYNGEE. The CDR3 is 17 residues long. J lost 1 base, V lost 0 bases, and 5 bases had no gene match.

A word on this clone: The junction differs from germline at one of its ends, possibly a read error. The rearrangement joins TRBV4-2 to TRBJ1-2, with D possibly being TRBD1 (6 bases). The CDR3 is 14 amino acids. Germline CDR1 reads LGHNA; CDR2 reads YNFKEQ. The CDR3 DNA is TGTGCCAGCAGCGAAGAAACAGGGTTCTCTGGCTACACCTTC. Translated, it gives CASSEETGFSGYTF.